This TCR beta chain was obtained from a study of B cell selection in AIRE deficiency (dated by TCRdb to between 2018 and 2021). Turning to the overall study: Researchers compared the TCRbeta repertoires of sorted blood CD4+ conventional T cells and regulatory T cells from AIRE-deficient patients with the corresponding repertoires from healthy controls. The TCR-sequenced cohort comprised about 5 AIRE-deficient APECED patients and about 5 healthy control donors. The paper's findings and limits, for the study overall: About 33% of Treg TCRbeta sequences shared among healthy donors appeared in patient Tconv cells, suggesting diversion of Treg-biased clones into the Tconv compartment. Sequencing covered only TCRbeta chains, and 35% to 45% of shared healthy-donor Treg sequences were also present in healthy Tconv, possibly due to differing TCRalpha chains. In AIRE-deficient patients, Tconv and Treg cells had TCRBV gene usage, CDR3 length and TCR diversity comparable to those in healthy donors. CDR3s were shorter in shared Treg sequences, reflecting a bias toward rearrangements that have few non-templated nucleotide insertions. Among about 3,700 shared Treg TCRbeta sequences, 25% to 35% were shared exclusively among healthy donors and around 9.2% exclusively among patients, which suggests that Treg selection is less efficient in the absence of AIRE.

CD4+CD25hiCD127low/negative cells were sorted as the regulatory T cell population. The control samples were obtained from healthy donors who were not related to the patients. Tconv and Treg cells for TCRbeta sequencing were sorted on a FACSAria flow cytometer. Sorted cells were collected into 5-ml round-bottom polystyrene tubes, and dry cell pellets were frozen at -80°C before sequencing. A distance of 7 bases separates the germline ends of V and J, which lose 2 bases and 3 bases respectively. Looking up the germline V gene (reference sequence) yields CDR1 SEHNR and CDR2 FQNEAQ. The CDR3 measures 13 amino acids from cysteine to phenylalanine. Kept here is only the CDR3 DNA, which spans 39 bases and is read in frame from base 1. Comments on this clone: It has no known antigen specificity. No base-level quality is on record; no much larger clone is a single base apart.

The immunoSEQ platform was used for TCRbeta chain sequencing. The paper's processing steps were these. Around 50,000 distinct TCRbeta sequences from patients and approximately 96,000 from healthy donors were obtained from pooled Treg repertoires. Treg TCRbeta sequences found in two or more individuals were defined as public, and these public Treg TCRbeta sequences were then searched for in Tconv repertoires. Group differences were tested with Mann-Whitney U tests and Bonferroni-Dunn correction in GraphPad Prism 7.03. This immuneACCESS table, as held by TCRdb, lists in-frame sequences with V and J called but not all clones. Of the missing ones, under half trace to an unresolved V gene in checked studies; the others have no known cause. The V and J calls and clone size come from that table; D and trimming were worked out from the DNA. The sample has 20,000 to 25,000 clones on record, around nine tenths of them singletons. The ten largest account for approximately 1.5% of the sample.

This receptor was taken from a human donor in good health. The sample comprised CD4+CD25+ Tregs sorted from PBMCs. The sequence is built from TRBV7-9 and TRBJ1-1; the D gene is not confidently resolved. The nucleotides are TGTGCCAGCAGCTTACGGAGGGACACTGAAGCTTTCTTT. The encoded protein is CASSLRRDTEAFF.